This T cell receptor (beta chain) stems from a study of shared clonotypes between healthy human individuals. At the level of the study: Per donor, three plates held CD4 naive cells, three held CD4 memory, two held CD8 naive and one held CD8 memory.

CDR1 and CDR2 (germline): MNHNS, SASEGT. This CDR3 is 13 amino acids long. V lost 8 bases to trimming and J lost 2 bases, with 10 bases between them. Repertoires were generated with immunoSEQ multiplex PCR, while TCRdb's copy carries only in-frame clones and drops some. The sample has some 2 million clones, approximately 95% seen once. The chain recombines TRBV6-1 with TRBJ1-5, with D unclear. The sequence was collected from a man aged 18 to 30 in good health. Input material: naive CD4+ T cells sorted from blood. Subset in this sample: CD45RA+ positively selected. CDR3 residues: CASGQPGNQPQHF. CDR3 sequence (DNA): TGTGCCAGCGGCCAACCTGGCAATCAGCCCCAGCATTTT.